Listed below are T cell receptor beta chains from one sample, sequenced in a study of T-cell memory formation after mild COVID-19. TCRdb fed the 5' RACE reads into MiXCR, producing one record per CDR3 protein. The sample consists of around 320,000 distinct CDR3 sequences, 13% to 15% of them appearing once. The sample consisted of PBMCs or a T cell subset sorted from them (not recorded which). These receptor sequences come from a man aged 18 to 30 who had mild COVID-19 (a few samples of this study predate the infection). Cell type and time point are not known. CDR3s include the opening cysteine and the closing phenylalanine or tryptophan. The order of the fields is J gene, D gene, V gene, clone size, CDR3 DNA, CDR3 protein. The D gene is left open where the match is weak. Size is stated for part of the rows, as once, few or many counts, or as a class when the clone is expanded.

j_call: TRBJ1-2; d_call: NA; v_call: TRBV7-9; clone_size: few; cdr3_nt: TGTGCCAGCAGCCCCGGTCGACAGCCGACTTATGGCTACACCTTC; cdr3_aa: CASSPGRQPTYGYTF
j_call: TRBJ2-1; d_call: NA; v_call: TRBV12-3/TRBV12-4; clone_size: many; cdr3_nt: TGTGCCAGCAGTTTTGGAGGGGGGGCCAGAGTGGAGCAGTTCTTC; cdr3_aa: CASSFGGGARVEQFF
j_call: TRBJ1-6; d_call: TRBD1; v_call: TRBV12-3/TRBV12-4; clone_size: NA; cdr3_nt: TGTGCCAGCAGTGCTACAGGGGAGCGTAATTCACCCCTCCACTTT; cdr3_aa: CASSATGERNSPLHF
j_call: TRBJ1-2; d_call: NA; v_call: TRBV18; clone_size: NA; cdr3_nt: TGTGCCAGCTCACCACCTTTGATTTCGTGGGGCTACACCTTC; cdr3_aa: CASSPPLISWGYTF
j_call: TRBJ2-7; d_call: TRBD1; v_call: TRBV11-2; clone_size: NA; cdr3_nt: TGTGCCAGCAGCTCGGACAGGGGGCGCCCCGAGCAGTACTTC; cdr3_aa: CASSSDRGRPEQYF
j_call: TRBJ1-3; d_call: NA; v_call: TRBV7-2; clone_size: NA; cdr3_nt: TGTGCCAGCAGCCCCCAGGGTAACACCATATATTTT; cdr3_aa: CASSPQGNTIYF
j_call: TRBJ2-6; d_call: NA; v_call: TRBV20-1; clone_size: many; cdr3_nt: TGCAGTGCTATCTCTGGGGCCAACGTCCTGACTTTC; cdr3_aa: CSAISGANVLTF
j_call: TRBJ2-3; d_call: NA; v_call: TRBV5-1; clone_size: many; cdr3_nt: TGCGCCAGCAGCGCGGGTGGTACGCAGTATTTT; cdr3_aa: CASSAGGTQYF
j_call: TRBJ2-1; d_call: TRBD2; v_call: TRBV4-2; clone_size: few; cdr3_nt: TGTGCCAGCAGCCGCTCGAACCAGCGGGGCGACAATGAGCAGTTCTTC; cdr3_aa: CASSRSNQRGDNEQFF
j_call: TRBJ2-3; d_call: TRBD2; v_call: TRBV20-1; clone_size: NA; cdr3_nt: TGCAGTGCTCCACTCAACTCAGCGGGGGGCCCCACAGATACGCAGTATTTT; cdr3_aa: CSAPLNSAGGPTDTQYF
j_call: TRBJ2-1; d_call: TRBD2; v_call: TRBV27; clone_size: few; cdr3_nt: TGTGCCAGCAGCTTGGGATTCGGGGGGAATGAGCAGTTCTTC; cdr3_aa: CASSLGFGGNEQFF
j_call: TRBJ2-5; d_call: NA; v_call: TRBV5-5; clone_size: NA; cdr3_nt: TGTGCCAGCAGCTTGGACAGGACCTCGGTAGAGACCCAGTACTTC; cdr3_aa: CASSLDRTSVETQYF
j_call: TRBJ2-7; d_call: NA; v_call: TRBV6-2/TRBV6-3; clone_size: NA; cdr3_nt: TGTGCCAGCAGTTTTCGGGGCCTGTTGTCCTACGAGCAGTACTTC; cdr3_aa: CASSFRGLLSYEQYF
j_call: TRBJ2-1; d_call: TRBD1; v_call: TRBV5-1; clone_size: NA; cdr3_nt: TGCGCCAGCAGCTTGCAGGGGGCGCTTGATGAGCAGTTCTTC; cdr3_aa: CASSLQGALDEQFF
j_call: TRBJ1-2; d_call: TRBD1; v_call: TRBV10-3; clone_size: few; cdr3_nt: TGTGCCATCCGACAGGGAAGAGATGGCTACACCTTC; cdr3_aa: CAIRQGRDGYTF
j_call: TRBJ1-4; d_call: NA; v_call: TRBV7-8; clone_size: many; cdr3_nt: TGTGCCAGCAGCCAGGGCTCGGGATATGAAAAACTGTTTTTT; cdr3_aa: CASSQGSGYEKLFF
j_call: TRBJ1-1; d_call: NA; v_call: TRBV29-1; clone_size: NA; cdr3_nt: TGCAGCGTTTCTGAGGGGGTGGGCACTGAAGCTTTCTTT; cdr3_aa: CSVSEGVGTEAFF
j_call: TRBJ2-3; d_call: NA; v_call: TRBV7-3; clone_size: few; cdr3_nt: TGTGCCAGCAGCTTATCTAACGGCAGGGCTGATACGCAGTATTTT; cdr3_aa: CASSLSNGRADTQYF
j_call: TRBJ2-1; d_call: NA; v_call: TRBV7-9; clone_size: few; cdr3_nt: TGTGCCAGCAGCTTAGGAGGGTCCGGGCAGTTCTTC; cdr3_aa: CASSLGGSGQFF
j_call: TRBJ2-3; d_call: TRBD1; v_call: TRBV5-6; clone_size: few; cdr3_nt: TGTGCCAGCAGCTGGCGGACAGGGGGCTTAACAGATACGCAGTATTTT; cdr3_aa: CASSWRTGGLTDTQYF
j_call: TRBJ2-7; d_call: TRBD2; v_call: TRBV25-1; clone_size: few; cdr3_nt: TGTGCCAGCAGTGACCCTAGCGGGGCCTACGAGCAGTACTTC; cdr3_aa: CASSDPSGAYEQYF
j_call: TRBJ2-1; d_call: NA; v_call: TRBV7-8; clone_size: NA; cdr3_nt: TGTGCCAGCAGCTTACTAGCGAACGAGCAGTTCTTC; cdr3_aa: CASSLLANEQFF
j_call: TRBJ1-1; d_call: NA; v_call: TRBV6-5; clone_size: few; cdr3_nt: TGTGCCAGCAGTACCCTACAGGGCACTGAAGCTTTCTTT; cdr3_aa: CASSTLQGTEAFF
j_call: TRBJ1-1; d_call: TRBD1; v_call: TRBV4-1; clone_size: NA; cdr3_nt: TGCGCCAGCAGCCAAGATCCGACAGGGAGCACTGAAGCTTTCTTT; cdr3_aa: CASSQDPTGSTEAFF
j_call: TRBJ2-4; d_call: TRBD2; v_call: TRBV4-1; clone_size: NA; cdr3_nt: TGCGCCAGCAGCCAAAGAATAGCGGGAGCCAAAAACATTCAGTACTTC; cdr3_aa: CASSQRIAGAKNIQYF
j_call: TRBJ2-1; d_call: TRBD1; v_call: TRBV15; clone_size: NA; cdr3_nt: TGTGCCACCAGCAGACCGGGACAGGGGGTCAATGAGCAGTTCTTC; cdr3_aa: CATSRPGQGVNEQFF
j_call: TRBJ2-7; d_call: NA; v_call: TRBV7-2; clone_size: NA; cdr3_nt: TGTGCCAGCAGCTTGACTAATTCCCCCGAGCAGTACTTC; cdr3_aa: CASSLTNSPEQYF